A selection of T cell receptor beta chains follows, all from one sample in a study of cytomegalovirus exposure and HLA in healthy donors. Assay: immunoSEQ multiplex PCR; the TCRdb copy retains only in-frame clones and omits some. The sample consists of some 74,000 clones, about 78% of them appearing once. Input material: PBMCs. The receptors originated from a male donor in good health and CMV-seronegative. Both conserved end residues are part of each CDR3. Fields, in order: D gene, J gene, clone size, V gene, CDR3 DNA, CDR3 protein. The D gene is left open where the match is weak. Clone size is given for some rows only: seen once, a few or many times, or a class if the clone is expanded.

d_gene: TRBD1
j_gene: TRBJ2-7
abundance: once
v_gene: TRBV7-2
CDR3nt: TGTGCCAGCAGCCGGGACAGGGACTACGAGCAGTACTTC
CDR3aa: CASSRDRDYEQYF

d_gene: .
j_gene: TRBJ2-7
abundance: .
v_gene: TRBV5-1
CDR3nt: TGCGCCAGCAGCATCGGGGGGCCATACGAGCAGTACTTC
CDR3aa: CASSIGGPYEQYF

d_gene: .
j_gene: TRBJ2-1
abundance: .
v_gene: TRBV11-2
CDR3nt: TGTGCCAGCAGCTTAGGGTCAGGGCACAATGAGCAGTTCTTC
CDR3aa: CASSLGSGHNEQFF

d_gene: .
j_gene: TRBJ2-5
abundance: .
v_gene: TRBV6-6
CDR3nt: TGTGCCAGCAGTTACGCTGCGGTCCAAGAGACCCAGTACTTC
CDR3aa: CASSYAAVQETQYF

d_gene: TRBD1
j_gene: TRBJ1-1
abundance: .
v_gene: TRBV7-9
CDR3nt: TGTGCCAGCAGCTCCGGGACAGCGGTTGAGGGTCGGTTT
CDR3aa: CASSSGTAVEGRF

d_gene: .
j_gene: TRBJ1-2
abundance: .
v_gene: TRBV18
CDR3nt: TGTGCCAGCTCAGCAGGGGCAAACAACTATGGCTACACCTTC
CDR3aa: CASSAGANNYGYTF

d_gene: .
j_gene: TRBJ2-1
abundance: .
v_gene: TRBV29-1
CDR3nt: TGCAGCGTTGCCGACTTTTACTACAATGAGCAGTTCTTC
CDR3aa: CSVADFYYNEQFF

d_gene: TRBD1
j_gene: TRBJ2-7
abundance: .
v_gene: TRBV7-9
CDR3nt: TGTGCCAGCAGCTTAAGGACAGGCAGCTACGAGCAGTACTTC
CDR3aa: CASSLRTGSYEQYF

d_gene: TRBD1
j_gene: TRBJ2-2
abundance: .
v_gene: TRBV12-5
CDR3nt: TGTGCTAGTGGACCGGACAGGAACTGGCTCGGGGAGCTGTTTTTT
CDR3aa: CASGPDRNWLGELFF

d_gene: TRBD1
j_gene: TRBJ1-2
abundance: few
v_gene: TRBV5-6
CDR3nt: TGTGCCAGCAGCCCCACCGGGACAGACTATGGCTACACCTTC
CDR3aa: CASSPTGTDYGYTF

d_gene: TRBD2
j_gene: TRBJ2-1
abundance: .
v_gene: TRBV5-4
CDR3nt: TGTGCCAGCAGCTTGGAGGGACTAGCGGGGGCCTGGGGGCAGTTCTTC
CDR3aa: CASSLEGLAGAWGQFF

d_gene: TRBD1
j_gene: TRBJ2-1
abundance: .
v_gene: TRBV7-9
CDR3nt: TGTGCCAGCAGCCTCGACAGGGGGCTTGACAATGAGCAGTTCTTC
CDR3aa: CASSLDRGLDNEQFF

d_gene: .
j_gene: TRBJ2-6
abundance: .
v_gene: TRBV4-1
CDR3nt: TGCGCCAGCAGCCAGGCGGGGCCAGGGTATGCTGGGGCCAACGTCCTGACTTTC
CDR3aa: CASSQAGPGYAGANVLTF

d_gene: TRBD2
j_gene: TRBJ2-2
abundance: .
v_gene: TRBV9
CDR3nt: TGTGCCAGCAGCGTAGAACTAGCGGGCGCGAACACCGGGGAGCTGTTTTTT
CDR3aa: CASSVELAGANTGELFF

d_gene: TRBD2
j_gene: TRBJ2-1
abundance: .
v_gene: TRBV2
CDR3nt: TGTGCCAGCACCAGTAGCGGGAGCTCCTACAATGAGCAGTTCTTC
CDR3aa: CASTSSGSSYNEQFF